This is a list of T cell receptor beta chains from one sample in a study of OX40 agonist ivuxolimab in advanced cancers. Assay: immunoSEQ multiplex PCR; the TCRdb copy retains only in-frame clones and omits some. The data show 75,000 to 95,000 clones, with 80% to 90% seen just once and 10% held by the top ten. This material consisted of CD4+ or CD8+ T cells sorted from blood, taken in a trial of the OX40 agonist ivuxolimab. These receptors all come from an adult with an advanced solid tumor such as melanoma, head and neck, liver or kidney cancer. Both conserved end residues are part of each CDR3. D genes are given only for firm matches. For some rows the clone size is stated as once, few or many, or as a class when expanded; others skip it.

D gene,V gene,clone size,J gene,CDR3 DNA,CDR3 protein
-,TRBV27,-,TRBJ2-7,TGTGCCAGCAGTGCCAGACTAGGGTCCTACGAGCAGTACTTC,CASSARLGSYEQYF
-,TRBV5-1,-,TRBJ2-5,TGCGCCAGCAGCTCCTTGACAGGACAGGAGACCCAGTACTTC,CASSSLTGQETQYF
TRBD2,TRBV2,-,TRBJ2-5,TGTGCCAGCAGTGACTTAGCGGGGGGGTCCGGGACCCAGTACTTC,CASSDLAGGSGTQYF
TRBD1,TRBV7-9,once,TRBJ2-5,TGTGCCAGCAGCAGAGGCAGGGGGGAGACCCAGTACTTC,CASSRGRGETQYF
TRBD1,TRBV5-1,-,TRBJ2-5,TGCGCCAGCAGCTTGGGCGACAGGGACCAAGAGACCCAGTACTTC,CASSLGDRDQETQYF
-,TRBV28,-,TRBJ2-7,TGTGCCAGCAGTTTAACCGGGGCCCCCTACGAGCAGTACTTC,CASSLTGAPYEQYF
-,TRBV19,-,TRBJ1-5,TGTGCCAGTACGACAGATTTATGGAGCAATCAGCCCCAGCATTTT,CASTTDLWSNQPQHF
TRBD2,TRBV5-1,-,TRBJ2-3,TGCGCCAGCAGCGTGACTAGCGGCACAGATACGCAGTATTTT,CASSVTSGTDTQYF
-,TRBV29-1,-,TRBJ2-3,TGCAGCGCACCGCGGCCTAGCACAGATACGCAGTATTTT,CSAPRPSTDTQYF
TRBD2,TRBV5-4,-,TRBJ2-3,TGTGCCAGCAGCTTGTTCGGCCTAGCGGGAGGGCTCGGAGATACGCAGTATTTT,CASSLFGLAGGLGDTQYF
-,TRBV18,-,TRBJ1-5,TGTGCCAGCTCACAAACGACCGGGCAGGGCGGTCAGCCCCAGCATTTT,CASSQTTGQGGQPQHF
-,TRBV9,-,TRBJ2-7,TGTGCCAGCAGCGTAGGAACGGTCTCCTACGAGCAGTACTTC,CASSVGTVSYEQYF
TRBD2,TRBV11-2,once,TRBJ2-3,TGTGCCAGCAGCTTAACTAGCGGGGTAACAGATACGCAGTATTTT,CASSLTSGVTDTQYF
-,TRBV5-5,-,TRBJ1-5,TGTGCCAGCAGCTCCCTCCCCAGTGCATCTAATCAGCCCCAGCATTTT,CASSSLPSASNQPQHF
TRBD1,TRBV6-1,many,TRBJ1-5,TGTGCCAGCAGGACGACAGGGGACAGCCAGCCCCAGCATTTT,CASRTTGDSQPQHF
TRBD1,TRBV6-6,-,TRBJ1-1,TGTGCCAGCACGGACAGGGGGCGGACTGAAGCTTTCTTT,CASTDRGRTEAFF
TRBD1,TRBV10-3,-,TRBJ1-1,TGTGCCATCAGTTCTCTACCTACAGGGGGCACTGAAGCTTTCTTT,CAISSLPTGGTEAFF
-,TRBV6-5,-,TRBJ2-7,TGTGCCAGCAGTTACTCGAGGGTGGGGGGCCTTGAGCAGTACTTC,CASSYSRVGGLEQYF
-,TRBV7-9,-,TRBJ1-1,TGTGCCAGCAGCTTAGATTTAGACACTGAAGCTTTCTTT,CASSLDLDTEAFF
TRBD2,TRBV29-1,-,TRBJ2-5,TGCAGCTCTGGGGGGGACGGAAACCAAGAGACCCAGTACTTC,CSSGGDGNQETQYF
-,TRBV10-3,-,TRBJ2-2,TGTGCCACCCTTCAGAGGGGGGCTGGGGAGCTGTTTTTT,CATLQRGAGELFF
-,TRBV2,-,TRBJ1-1,TGTGCCAGCAGGAGGGGAGGTGGTCTGTTGAGGCAAACTGAAGCTTTCTTT,CASRRGGGLLRQTEAFF
-,TRBV10-1,-,TRBJ1-5,TGCGCCACCCCCGACTACAAGTCCCAGCATTTT,CATPDYKSQHF
-,TRBV18,-,TRBJ2-1,TGTGCCAGCTCCTTTACTAGAGGCGCCTACAATGAGCAGTTCTTC,CASSFTRGAYNEQFF
TRBD1,TRBV28,-,TRBJ1-4,TGTGCCAGCAGTCCACCTATAAGACAGGGTAATGAAAAACTGTTTTTT,CASSPPIRQGNEKLFF
-,TRBV28,-,TRBJ1-6,TGTGCCAGCAGTTTTAGACCAGAGTATAATTCACCCCTCCACTTT,CASSFRPEYNSPLHF
TRBD1,TRBV10-3,-,TRBJ1-2,TGTGCCATCGGGACAGGCTATGGCTACACCTTC,CAIGTGYGYTF
TRBD1,TRBV2,-,TRBJ2-5,TGTGCCAGCAGAGTAGGGGGCGCGGGTTCGGAGACCCAGTACTTC,CASRVGGAGSETQYF
TRBD1,TRBV5-1,-,TRBJ2-3,TGCGCCAGCAGCCCCGGGACAGGGAGAGCAGATACGCAGTATTTT,CASSPGTGRADTQYF
-,TRBV2,-,TRBJ2-7,TGTGCCAGCAGTCCTCAGGTAAAGCAGTACTTC,CASSPQVKQYF
-,TRBV7-9,-,TRBJ2-5,TGTGCCAGCAGCTTGTCAGGGTCAGGGGAGACCCAGTACTTC,CASSLSGSGETQYF
-,TRBV18,-,TRBJ2-7,TGTGCCAGCTCACCACCGGATGGGGCAGGCGAGCAGTACTTC,CASSPPDGAGEQYF
-,TRBV29-1,-,TRBJ1-1,TGCAGCGGGCAACGAACGAACACTGAAGCTTTCTTT,CSGQRTNTEAFF
-,TRBV18,few,TRBJ1-2,TGTGCCAGCTCACCCCGGACAATCGCGGGCTACACCTTC,CASSPRTIAGYTF
-,TRBV2,-,TRBJ2-7,TGTGCCAGCATAGAGGGACCTGCGAGCTCCTACGAGCAGTACTTC,CASIEGPASSYEQYF
-,TRBV6-5,-,TRBJ1-1,TGTGCCAGCAGCGCCAGCGTTGGGTCGAACACTGAAGCTTTCTTT,CASSASVGSNTEAFF